The text below deals with one T cell receptor beta chain. The target antigen is unknown. These data belong to a study of graft-versus-host responses after intestinal transplantation. At the level of the study: Transplantation in recipients was multivisceral, liver-intestinal, or isolated intestinal. All recipients were given anti-thymocyte globulin induction, and tacrolimus and steroids were then administered for around three years.

J was trimmed by 9 bases and V by 7 bases; bases with no gene match: 12. The V gene's germline CDR1 is ENHRY and CDR2 SYGVKD. This CDR3 has 15 amino acids. Here immunoSEQ multiplex PCR was the method, and the copy in TCRdb shows in-frame clones only, minus some. The table lists about 82,000 clones, 91% of them singletons. Study results and caveats: Where graft-donor T cell macrochimerism was present, patients had high graft-versus-host to host-versus-graft clonal ratios in allografts. Recipient bone marrow held GvH clones, some seen earlier in ileum or blood.

This clonotype was obtained from a human donor who was the organ donor for an intestinal transplant. The chain recombines TRBV10-3 with TRBJ1-6; 7 positions match TRBD1. Sequences were derived from unstimulated CD4+ T cells sorted from spleen or lymph node cells, sampled before transplant. CDR3 nucleotides: TGTGCCATCACCCAGGACAGGCCTGAATTTTCACCCCTCCACTTT. The encoded protein is CAITQDRPEFSPLHF.